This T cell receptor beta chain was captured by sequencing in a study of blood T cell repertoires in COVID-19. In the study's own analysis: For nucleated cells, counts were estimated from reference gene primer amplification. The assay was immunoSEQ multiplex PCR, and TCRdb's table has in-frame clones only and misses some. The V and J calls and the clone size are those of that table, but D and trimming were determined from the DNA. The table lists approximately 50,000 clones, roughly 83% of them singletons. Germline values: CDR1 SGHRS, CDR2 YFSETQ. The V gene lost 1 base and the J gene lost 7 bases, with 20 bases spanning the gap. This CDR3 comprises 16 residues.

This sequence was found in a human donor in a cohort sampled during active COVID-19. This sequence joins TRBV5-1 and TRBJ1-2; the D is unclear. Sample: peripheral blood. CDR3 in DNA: TGCGCCAGCAGCTTGCTCCCTAGTACCGAGGTGGTTGGCTACACCTTC. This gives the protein CASSLLPSTEVVGYTF.